One sample yielded the 5 T cell receptor beta chains listed below, sequenced in a study of shared clonotypes between healthy human individuals. Assay used: immunoSEQ multiplex PCR; TCRdb lists only in-frame clones, some missing. The sample carries approximately 470,000 clones, 81% recorded once. The source material was PBMCs. The receptor source for this set is a woman between 40 and 50 years old in good health. Some clones in this sample may be carry-over from other donors' samples.

To note about this clone: A much larger clone lies a single base off, so this may be a read error. The gene calls are TRBV7-9 and TRBJ2-1; 10 nucleotides agree with TRBD2. Germline V lookup: CDR1 SEHNR, CDR2 FQNEAQ (reference sequence). CDR3 size: 19 residues. The CDR3 protein is CASSFTSGTGAGGYNERFF. DNA for the CDR3: TGTGCCAGCAGCTTTACTAGCGGGACCGGAGCGGGGGGTTACAATGAGCGGTTCTTC.

On this clone itself: A far larger clone is one nucleotide away, so this likely arose from a read error. This chain links TRBV4-1 with TRBJ2-6, with D possibly matching TRBD1 (5 bases). The germline CDR1 and CDR2 sequences are MGHRA and YSYEKL. The CDR3 extends over 14 amino acids. The CDR3 nucleotides read TGCGCCAGCAGCCAAGATTCTGGGGCCAACGCCCTGACTTTC. Translated: CASSQDSGANALTF.

Points on this clone: A read error is likely here: a far larger clone is one base away. The chain couples TRBV5-4 to TRBJ1-1, with 8 bases lining up with TRBD1. The length of the CDR3 is 17 residues. The junction had 13 bases not matched to a gene; V was cut back by 0 bases and J by 6 bases. From germline, CDR1 is SGHNT and CDR2 YYREEE (reference sequence). CDR3 in DNA: TGTGCCAGCAGCTTGGGGGTAACAGGGGGTGCGGTCGCTGAAGCTTTCTTT. Protein sequence: CASSLGVTGGAVAEAFF.

V gene TRBV18 combines with J gene TRBJ1-3; TRBD1 aligns across 7 bases. This CDR3 is 17 amino acids long. The junction had 9 bases not matched to a gene; V was cut back by 0 bases and J by 4 bases. CDR1 and CDR2 from the germline V gene are KGHSH and LQKENI. This chain's CDR3 is CASSPPVAGGFGNTIYF. In nucleotides, the CDR3 is TGTGCCAGCTCACCACCGGTGGCAGGGGGATTCGGAAACACCATATATTTT.

V gene TRBV28 combines with J gene TRBJ1-5; D ambiguous. Germline values: CDR1 MDHEN, CDR2 SYDVKM. Trimming shortened V by 5 bases and J by 3 bases, and 8 bases separated the two germline ends. This CDR3 region has 13 residues. CDR3 sequence reads: CASSADHNQPQHF. The DNA for the CDR3 is TGTGCCAGCAGTGCGGACCACAATCAGCCCCAGCATTTT.